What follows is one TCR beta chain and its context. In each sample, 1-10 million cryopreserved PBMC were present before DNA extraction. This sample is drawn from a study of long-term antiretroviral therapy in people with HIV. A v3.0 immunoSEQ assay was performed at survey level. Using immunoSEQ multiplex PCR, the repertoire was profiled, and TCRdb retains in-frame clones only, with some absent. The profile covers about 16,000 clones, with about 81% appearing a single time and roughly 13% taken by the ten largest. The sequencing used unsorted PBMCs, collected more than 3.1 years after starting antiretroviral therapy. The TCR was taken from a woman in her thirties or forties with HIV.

The DNA of the CDR3 is TGTGCCAGCAGTGACCCGTTAGGCGAGCAGTACTTC. This gives the protein CASSDPLGEQYF. The chain is built from TRBV25-1 and TRBJ2-7; D ambiguous. V was clipped by 3 bases and J by 6 bases, with 9 bases between them. The CDR3 spans 12 residues. Germline V lookup: CDR1 MGHDK, CDR2 SYGVNS.